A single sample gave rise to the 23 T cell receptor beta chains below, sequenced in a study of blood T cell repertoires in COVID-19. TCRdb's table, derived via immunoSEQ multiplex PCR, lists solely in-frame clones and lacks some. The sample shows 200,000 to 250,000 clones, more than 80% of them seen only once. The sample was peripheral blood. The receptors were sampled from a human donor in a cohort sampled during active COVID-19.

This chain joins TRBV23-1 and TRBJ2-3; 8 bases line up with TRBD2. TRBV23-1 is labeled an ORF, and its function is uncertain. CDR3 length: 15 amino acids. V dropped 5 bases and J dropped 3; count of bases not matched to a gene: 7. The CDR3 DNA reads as TGCGCCAGCAGTTATGGCGGGGGGCCTACAGATACGCAGTATTTT. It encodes CASSYGGGPTDTQYF.

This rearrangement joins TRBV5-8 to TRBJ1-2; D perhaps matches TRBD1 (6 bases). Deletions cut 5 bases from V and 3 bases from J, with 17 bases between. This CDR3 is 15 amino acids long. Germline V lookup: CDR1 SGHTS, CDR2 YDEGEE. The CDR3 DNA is TGTGCCAGCAGGGGGGCCGGGCCTGGGGACTATGGCTACACCTTC. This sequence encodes CASRGAGPGDYGYTF.

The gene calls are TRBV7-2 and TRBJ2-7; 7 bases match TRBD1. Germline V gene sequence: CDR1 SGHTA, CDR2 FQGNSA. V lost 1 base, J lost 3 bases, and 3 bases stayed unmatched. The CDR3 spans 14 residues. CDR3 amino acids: CASSLGQGVYEQYF. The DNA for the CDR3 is TGTGCCAGCAGCTTAGGACAGGGAGTCTACGAGCAGTACTTC. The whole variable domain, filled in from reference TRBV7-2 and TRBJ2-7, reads GAGVSQSPSNKVTEKGKDVELRCDPISGHTALYWYRQSLGQGLEFLIYFQGNSAPDKSGLPSDRFSAERTGGSVSTLTIQRTQQEDSAVYLCASSLGQGVYEQYFGPGTRLTVT.

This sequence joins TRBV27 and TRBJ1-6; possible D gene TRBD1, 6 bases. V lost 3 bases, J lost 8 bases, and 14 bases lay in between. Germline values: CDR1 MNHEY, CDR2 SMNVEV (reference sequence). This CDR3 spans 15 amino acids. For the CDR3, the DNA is TGTGCCAGCAGTTTTGGAACAGGGAGAGATTCACCCCTCCACTTT. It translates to CASSFGTGRDSPLHF.

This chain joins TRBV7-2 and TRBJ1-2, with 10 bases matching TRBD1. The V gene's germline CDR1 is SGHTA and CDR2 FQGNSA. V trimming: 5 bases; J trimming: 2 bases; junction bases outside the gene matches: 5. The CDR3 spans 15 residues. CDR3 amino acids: CASSKDRGRNYGYTF. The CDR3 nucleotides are TGTGCCAGCAGCAAAGACAGGGGGCGGAACTATGGCTACACCTTC. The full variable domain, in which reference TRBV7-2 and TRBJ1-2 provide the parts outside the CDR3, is GAGVSQSPSNKVTEKGKDVELRCDPISGHTALYWYRQSLGQGLEFLIYFQGNSAPDKSGLPSDRFSAERTGGSVSTLTIQRTQQEDSAVYLCASSKDRGRNYGYTFGSGTRLTVV.

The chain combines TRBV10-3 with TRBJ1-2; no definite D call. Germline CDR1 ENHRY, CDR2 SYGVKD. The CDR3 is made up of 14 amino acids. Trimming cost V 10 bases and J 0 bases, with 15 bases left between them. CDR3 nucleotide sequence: TGTGCCACCCTAGTGTCGGAAGCTAACTATGGCTACACCTTC. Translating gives CATLVSEANYGYTF.

For the CDR3, the DNA is TGTGCCAGCAGCTTAGAGCTAGATACCACCACAGATACGCAGTATTTT. Translated, it gives CASSLELDTTTDTQYF. J is TRBJ2-3 and V is TRBV7-9; D not resolved. CDR3 size: 16 residues. Germline V gene lookup returns CDR1 SEHNR and CDR2 FQNEAQ (reference sequence). Trimming took off 1 base at V and 2 bases at J, with 13 bases between the two ends. The whole variable domain, remainder taken from reference TRBV7-9 and TRBJ2-3, is DTGVSQNPRHKITKRGQNVTFRCDPISEHNRLYWYRQTLGQGPEFLTYFQNEAQLEKSRLLSDRFSAERPKGSFSTLEIQRTEQGDSAMYLCASSLELDTTTDTQYFGPGTRLTVL.

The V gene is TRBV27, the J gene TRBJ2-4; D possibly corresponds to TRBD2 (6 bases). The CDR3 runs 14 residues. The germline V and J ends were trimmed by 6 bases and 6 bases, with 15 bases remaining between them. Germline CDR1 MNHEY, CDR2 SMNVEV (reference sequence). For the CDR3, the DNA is TGTGCCAGCAGAGTCGCGGGGAGCGGAAACATTCAGTACTTC. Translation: CASRVAGSGNIQYF.

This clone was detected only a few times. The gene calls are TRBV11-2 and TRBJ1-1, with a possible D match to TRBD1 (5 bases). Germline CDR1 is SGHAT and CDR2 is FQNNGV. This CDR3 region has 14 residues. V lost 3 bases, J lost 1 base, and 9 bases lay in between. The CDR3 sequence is CASSLGGTNTEAFF. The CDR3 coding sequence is TGTGCCAGCAGCTTGGGGGGGACGAACACTGAAGCTTTCTTT.

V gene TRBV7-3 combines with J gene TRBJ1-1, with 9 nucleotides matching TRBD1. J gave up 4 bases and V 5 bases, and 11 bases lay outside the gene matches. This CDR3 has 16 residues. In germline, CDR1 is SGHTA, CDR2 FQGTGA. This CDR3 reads CASSPGGQGMVTEAFF. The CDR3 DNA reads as TGTGCCAGCAGCCCGGGGGGACAGGGAATGGTCACTGAAGCTTTCTTT.

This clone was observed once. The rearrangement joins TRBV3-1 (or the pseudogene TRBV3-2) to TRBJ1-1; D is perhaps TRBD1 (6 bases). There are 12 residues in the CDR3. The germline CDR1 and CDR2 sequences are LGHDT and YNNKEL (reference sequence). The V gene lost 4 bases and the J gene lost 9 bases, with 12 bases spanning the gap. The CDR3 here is CASSRQEDKAFF. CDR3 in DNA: TGTGCCAGCAGCCGACAGGAAGATAAAGCTTTCTTT.

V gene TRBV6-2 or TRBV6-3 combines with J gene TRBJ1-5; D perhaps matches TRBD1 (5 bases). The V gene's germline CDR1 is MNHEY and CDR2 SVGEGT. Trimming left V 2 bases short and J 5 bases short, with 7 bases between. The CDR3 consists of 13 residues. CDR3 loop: CASSYVQDQPQHF. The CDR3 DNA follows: TGTGCCAGCAGTTACGTACAGGATCAGCCCCAGCATTTT.

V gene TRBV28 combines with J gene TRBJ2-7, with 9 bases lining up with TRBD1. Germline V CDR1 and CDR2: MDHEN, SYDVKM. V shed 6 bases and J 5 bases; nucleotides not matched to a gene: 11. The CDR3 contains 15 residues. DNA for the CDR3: TGTGCCAGCAGAATTCCGGGACAGGGTTGGGACGAGCAGTACTTC. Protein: CASRIPGQGWDEQYF.

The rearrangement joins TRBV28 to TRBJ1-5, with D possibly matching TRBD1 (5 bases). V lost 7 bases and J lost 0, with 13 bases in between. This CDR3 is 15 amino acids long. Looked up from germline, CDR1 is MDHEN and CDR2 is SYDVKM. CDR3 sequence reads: CASTKEGVSNQPQHF. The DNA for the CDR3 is TGTGCCAGCACCAAAGAAGGGGTTAGCAATCAGCCCCAGCATTTT.

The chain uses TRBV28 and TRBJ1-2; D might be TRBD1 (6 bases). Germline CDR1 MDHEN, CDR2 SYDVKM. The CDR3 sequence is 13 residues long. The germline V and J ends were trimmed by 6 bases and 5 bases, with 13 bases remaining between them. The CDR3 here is CASRTPTGYGYTF. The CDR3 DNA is TGTGCCAGCAGGACACCGACAGGTTATGGCTACACCTTC.

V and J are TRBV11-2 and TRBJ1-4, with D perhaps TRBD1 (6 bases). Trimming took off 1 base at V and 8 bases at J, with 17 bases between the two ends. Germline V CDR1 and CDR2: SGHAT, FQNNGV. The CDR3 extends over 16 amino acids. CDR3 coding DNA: TGTGCCAGCAGCTTAGGTATGGGGGCTGGAGGCGAAAAACTGTTTTTT. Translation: CASSLGMGAGGEKLFF.

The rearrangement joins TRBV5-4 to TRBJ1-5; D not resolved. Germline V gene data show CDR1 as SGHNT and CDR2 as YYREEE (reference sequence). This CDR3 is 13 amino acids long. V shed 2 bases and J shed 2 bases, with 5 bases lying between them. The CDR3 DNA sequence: TGTGCCAGCAGCTTAAGAGGCAATCAGCCCCAGCATTTT. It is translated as CASSLRGNQPQHF.

The CDR3 sequence: CASSEAAGVTDTQYF. The CDR3 region has the DNA TGTGCCAGCAGTGAAGCCGCGGGGGTCACAGATACGCAGTATTTT. The chain recombines TRBV6-1 with TRBJ2-3; 7 bases align to TRBD2. With V trimmed by 0 bases and J by 2 bases, 2 bases remained unmatched. Germline lookup yields CDR1 MNHNS and CDR2 SASEGT. The CDR3 extends over 15 amino acids.

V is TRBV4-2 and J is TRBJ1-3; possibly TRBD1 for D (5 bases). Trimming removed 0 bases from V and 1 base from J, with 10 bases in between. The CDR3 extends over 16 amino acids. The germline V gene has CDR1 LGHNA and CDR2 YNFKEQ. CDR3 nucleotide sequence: TGTGCCAGCAGCCAAGAAGGGGCCATATCTGGAAACACCATATATTTT. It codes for CASSQEGAISGNTIYF.

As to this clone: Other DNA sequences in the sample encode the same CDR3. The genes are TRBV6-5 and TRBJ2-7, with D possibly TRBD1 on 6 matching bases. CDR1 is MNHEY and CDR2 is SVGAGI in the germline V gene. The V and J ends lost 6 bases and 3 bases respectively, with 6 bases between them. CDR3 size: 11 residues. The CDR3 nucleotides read TGTGCCAGCAGGGACAGCTACGAGCAGTACTTC. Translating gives CASRDSYEQYF.

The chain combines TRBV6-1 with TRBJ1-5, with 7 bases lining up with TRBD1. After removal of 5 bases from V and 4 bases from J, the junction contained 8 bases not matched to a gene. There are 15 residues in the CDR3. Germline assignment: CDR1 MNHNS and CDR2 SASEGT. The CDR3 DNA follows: TGTGCCAGCAGTCGGGACAGTCAGTGGAATCAGCCCCAGCATTTT. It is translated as CASSRDSQWNQPQHF.

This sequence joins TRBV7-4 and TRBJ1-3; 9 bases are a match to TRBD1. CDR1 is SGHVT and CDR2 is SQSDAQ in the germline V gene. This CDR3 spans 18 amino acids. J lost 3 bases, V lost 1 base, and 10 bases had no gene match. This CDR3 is CASSLGSQGAVYGNTIYF. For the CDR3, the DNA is TGTGCCAGCAGCTTAGGTTCACAGGGGGCTGTATATGGAAACACCATATATTTT.

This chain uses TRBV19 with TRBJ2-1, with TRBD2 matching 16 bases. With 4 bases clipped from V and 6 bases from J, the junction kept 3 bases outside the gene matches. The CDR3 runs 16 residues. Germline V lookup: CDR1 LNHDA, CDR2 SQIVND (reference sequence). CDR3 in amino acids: CASSTGTSGRVNEQFF. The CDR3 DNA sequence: TGTGCCAGTAGTACCGGGACTAGCGGGAGGGTCAATGAGCAGTTCTTC.